The 23 T cell receptor beta chains below come from one sample, sequenced in a study of blood T cell repertoires in COVID-19. Using immunoSEQ multiplex PCR, the repertoire was profiled, and TCRdb retains in-frame clones only, with some absent. In the table there are hundreds of thousands of clones, just over 85% of which are singletons. The source material was peripheral blood. All receptors derive from a man of 80 years or more with acute or convalescent COVID-19.

V and J are TRBV10-3 and TRBJ2-3; D uncertain. The CDR3 is made up of 14 amino acids. CDR1 ENHRY and CDR2 SYGVKD come from the germline V gene. Trimming stripped 3 bases from V and 1 base from J, with 8 bases between. CDR3 residues: CAISEAEGTDTQYF. The CDR3 DNA reads TGTGCCATCAGTGAAGCAGAGGGCACAGATACGCAGTATTTT.

The chain couples TRBV5-1 to TRBJ1-4; no reliable D call. V shed 2 bases and J shed 0 bases, with 5 bases lying between them. The germline gives CDR1 SGHRS, CDR2 YFSETQ. CDR3 length: 14 amino acids. The CDR3, as DNA: TGCGCCAGCAGCTTCGCAGCAACTAATGAAAAACTGTTTTTT. It encodes CASSFAATNEKLFF. Full variable domain (remainder filled in from reference TRBV5-1 and TRBJ1-4): KAGVTQTPRYLIKTRGQQVTLSCSPISGHRSVSWYQQTPGQGLQFLFEYFSETQRNKGNFPGRFSGRQFSNSRSEMNVSTLELGDSALYLCASSFAATNEKLFFGSGTQLSVL.

The genes are TRBV6-2 or TRBV6-3 and TRBJ1-2; D unresolved. Per germline, CDR1 MNHEY and CDR2 SVGEGT. CDR3 length: 13 residues. V was cut by 0 bases and J by 6 bases, with 8 bases left in between. The CDR3 sequence: CASSYSGRNGYTF. CDR3 bases: TGTGCCAGCAGTTACTCGGGCCGGAATGGCTACACCTTC.

The V and J genes are TRBV28 and TRBJ1-3; D not certain. CDR1 is MDHEN, CDR2 SYDVKM, per germline. The CDR3 extends over 15 amino acids. Trimming removed 6 bases from V and 0 bases from J, with 12 bases in between. In nucleotides, the CDR3 is TGTGCCAGCAGCCTTAGACTGACCTCTGGAAACACCATATATTTT. Protein: CASSLRLTSGNTIYF.

This clone occurred a few times. The chain carries TRBV7-2 and TRBJ2-1, with TRBD2 matching over 8 bases. CDR1 and CDR2 from the germline V gene are SGHTA and FQGNSA. The CDR3 has 16 residues. J was trimmed by 4 bases and V by 5 bases; bases with no gene match: 10. CDR3 sequence reads: CASSPSGGIRYNEQFF. CDR3 nucleotide sequence: TGTGCCAGCAGCCCTTCGGGAGGGATAAGATACAATGAGCAGTTCTTC.

This clone has just a few counts. The same CDR3 also results from other DNA sequences found in this sample. J is TRBJ2-2 and V is TRBV19; tentative D call: TRBD2 (6 bases). Germline V gene data show CDR1 as LNHDA and CDR2 as SQIVND (reference sequence). With 3 bases removed from V and 1 base from J, the gap between germline ends came to 6 bases. This CDR3 spans 14 amino acids. CDR3: CASSIGGNTGELFF. The CDR3 nucleotides are TGTGCCAGTAGTATCGGGGGGAACACCGGGGAGCTGTTTTTT.

The CDR3 region has the DNA TGTGCCAGCAGTTTAGGCGGGATGTACTACGAGCAGTACTTC. It specifies CASSLGGMYYEQYF. The V call is TRBV28, the J call TRBJ2-7, with D possibly matching TRBD2 (6 bases). The CDR3 contains 14 residues. Germline CDR1 and CDR2: MDHEN and SYDVKM. Trimming stripped 2 bases from V and 3 bases from J, with 11 bases between.

This chain uses TRBV27 with TRBJ1-4; perhaps TRBD1 as D (6 bases). The germline V gene encodes CDR1 MNHEY and CDR2 SMNVEV (reference sequence). Deletions cut 5 bases from V and 5 bases from J, with 15 bases between. The CDR3 is 15 residues long. The CDR3 DNA sequence: TGTGCCAGCAGTAATTCGGGACAAGAAAATGAAAAACTGTTTTTT. Translating it yields CASSNSGQENEKLFF.

This sequence joins TRBV7-9 and TRBJ1-5, with D unclear. V was cut by 5 bases and J by 5 bases, with 16 bases left in between. The CDR3 is made up of 15 amino acids. CDR1 SEHNR and CDR2 FQNEAQ come from the germline V gene (reference sequence). The CDR3 nucleotides are TGTGCCAGCAGCCTCTCCGGGAGTCGGTATCAGCCCCAGCATTTT. Protein sequence: CASSLSGSRYQPQHF.

CDR3 sequence: CASSLPFTWNTEAFF. DNA for the CDR3: TGTGCCAGCAGTTTGCCCTTCACTTGGAACACTGAAGCTTTCTTT. The chain carries TRBV28 and TRBJ1-1, with D unresolved. The CDR3 consists of 15 residues. Looked up from germline, CDR1 is MDHEN and CDR2 is SYDVKM. Trimming pared 3 bases from V and 1 base from J, leaving 12 bases between.

The rearrangement joins TRBV18 to TRBJ2-5; 7 bases line up with TRBD2. Trimming removed 0 bases from V and 5 bases from J; junction bases left unmatched: 6. CDR3 length: 15 amino acids. CDR1 KGHSH and CDR2 LQKENI come from the germline V gene. The CDR3 loop reads CASSPPGGPGETQYF. Here the CDR3 DNA reads TGTGCCAGCTCACCACCGGGAGGGCCGGGGGAGACCCAGTACTTC.

The chain has TRBV19 and TRBJ2-3; TRBD2 aligns across 9 bases. The CDR3 is 14 residues long. The germline gives CDR1 LNHDA, CDR2 SQIVND (reference sequence). V lost 7 bases, J lost 6 bases, and 8 bases stayed unmatched. The CDR3 nucleotides are TGTGCCAGTACCGCCGGACTAGCGCTCGATACGCAGTATTTT. Protein product: CASTAGLALDTQYF.

This sequence joins TRBV18 and TRBJ1-5; D perhaps matches TRBD1 (5 bases). The CDR3 spans 14 residues. V lost 6 bases, J lost 3 bases, and 12 bases lay in between. Germline V gene lookup returns CDR1 KGHSH and CDR2 LQKENI. The CDR3 spells CASSLDSSNQPQHF. CDR3 DNA sequence: TGTGCCAGCTCTCTCGACAGCTCCAATCAGCCCCAGCATTTT.

The chain joins TRBV11-3 to TRBJ2-2; the D is unclear. The CDR3 is 15 residues long. With 0 bases removed from V and 0 bases from J, the gap between germline ends came to 5 bases. Germline-derived CDR1 and CDR2 are SGHNT and YENEEA. This CDR3 is CASSLDRTNTGELFF. The CDR3 nucleotides are TGTGCCAGCAGCTTAGACAGAACGAACACCGGGGAGCTGTTTTTT.

The chain joins TRBV7-2 to TRBJ1-5, with D possibly being TRBD1 (6 bases). V was trimmed by 5 bases and J by 3 bases, leaving 14 bases between them. This CDR3 contains 15 residues. Per the germline V gene, CDR1 is SGHTA and CDR2 is FQGNSA. In nucleotides, the CDR3 is TGTGCCAGCAGCCCCTATGGACAGATCAATCAGCCCCAGCATTTT. Encoded protein: CASSPYGQINQPQHF.

This chain connects TRBV2 to TRBJ1-3; TRBD1 might be the D (5 bases). The ends were cut back, 4 bases at V and 0 bases at J, with 10 bases in the middle. The length of the CDR3 is 15 residues. CDR1 and CDR2 (germline): SNHLY, FYNNEI. The CDR3 DNA reads as TGTGCCAGCAGTGTCCAGGGCTACTCTGGAAACACCATATATTTT. Translation gives CASSVQGYSGNTIYF.

The chain carries TRBV15 and TRBJ1-2; TRBD1 is a possible D gene (6 bases). This CDR3 contains 14 residues. In germline, CDR1 is LNHNV, CDR2 YYDKDF (reference sequence). Trimming shortened V by 6 bases and J by 3 bases, and 14 bases separated the two germline ends. The CDR3 reads CATSKGGTDYGYTF. The CDR3 coding sequence is TGTGCCACCAGTAAGGGGGGGACTGACTATGGCTACACCTTC.

The rearrangement links TRBV24-1 to TRBJ2-7; TRBD1 matches 9 bases. J lost 5 bases, V lost 2 bases, and 9 bases had no gene match. The CDR3 sequence is 16 residues long. In germline, CDR1 is KGHDR, CDR2 SFDVKD. CDR3 DNA: TGTGCCACCAGTGATTCCGGGACAGGGAAGATTCACGAGCAGTACTTC. Encoded protein: CATSDSGTGKIHEQYF.

The V and J genes are TRBV29-1 and TRBJ2-5; 10 nucleotides line up with TRBD2. With 7 bases clipped from V and 5 bases from J, the junction kept 7 bases outside the gene matches. The CDR3 is made up of 13 amino acids. Per germline, CDR1 SQVTM and CDR2 ANQGSEA. Here the CDR3 reads CSAGPSGSETQYF. DNA of the CDR3: TGCAGCGCGGGCCCTAGCGGGAGTGAGACCCAGTACTTC.

The chain has TRBV7-8 and TRBJ1-4; maybe TRBD1 (5 bases). The ends were cut back, 0 bases at V and 2 bases at J, with 7 bases in the middle. This CDR3 is 15 amino acids long. Germline V gives CDR1 SGHVS, CDR2 FQNEAQ. The CDR3 DNA reads as TGTGCCAGCAGCTTAGCCGGGGGGACTAATGAAAAACTGTTTTTT. This sequence encodes CASSLAGGTNEKLFF. Supplemented by reference TRBV7-8 and TRBJ1-4, the full variable domain reads GAGVSQSPRYKVAKRGQDVALRCDPISGHVSLFWYQQALGQGPEFLTYFQNEAQLDKSGLPSDRFFAERPEGSVSTLKIQRTQQEDSAVYLCASSLAGGTNEKLFFGSGTQLSVL.

The chain joins TRBV4-2 to TRBJ2-1; TRBD2 matches at 7 bases. Germline CDR1 LGHNA, CDR2 YNFKEQ. The CDR3 runs 13 residues. The trim removed 1 base at V and 14 bases at J, leaving 8 bases unmatched. The CDR3 DNA is TGTGCCAGCAGCCAAGTGGGGGAAGCGGGGAAGTTCTTC. Its translation: CASSQVGEAGKFF.

This chain joins TRBV6-5 and TRBJ1-1; D remains ambiguous. The CDR3 runs 15 residues. Germline lookup yields CDR1 MNHEY and CDR2 SVGAGI. V gave up 7 bases and J gave up 1 base, with 16 bases separating them. CDR3 residues: CASIPGGLWNTEAFF. As DNA, the CDR3 is TGTGCCAGCATCCCGGGAGGCTTGTGGAACACTGAAGCTTTCTTT.

V is TRBV19 and J is TRBJ1-6; D is ambiguous. Trimming left V 2 bases short and J 6 bases short, with 5 bases between. The CDR3 sequence is 13 residues long. CDR1 and CDR2 (germline): LNHDA, SQIVND (reference sequence). Here the CDR3 reads CASSINSNSPLHF. As DNA, the CDR3 is TGTGCCAGTAGTATAAACAGTAATTCACCCCTCCACTTT. Using reference TRBV19 and TRBJ1-6 for the parts outside the CDR3, the full variable domain is DGGITQSPKYLFRKEGQNVTLSCEQNLNHDAMYWYRQDPGQGLRLIYYSQIVNDFQKGDIAEGYSVSREKKESFPLTVTSAQKNPTAFYLCASSINSNSPLHFGNGTRLTVT.